The 10 T cell receptor beta chains reported below all come from one sample, sequenced in a study of cytomegalovirus exposure and HLA in healthy donors. 60 Vbeta and 13 Jbeta primers were used in PCR. Measured with immunoSEQ multiplex PCR; TCRdb has only the in-frame clones, and not every one. The sample contains roughly 150,000 clones, roughly 80% of which appear only once. Sequences were obtained from PBMCs. These receptors were obtained from a man between 25 and 39 years old in good health and CMV-seropositive.

The rearrangement joins TRBV5-4 to TRBJ2-6; D is undetermined. CDR3 length: 16 residues. The germline V gene has CDR1 SGHNT and CDR2 YYREEE (reference sequence). V gave up 4 bases and J gave up 0 bases, with 11 bases separating them. CDR3 protein: CASSPHRFSGANVLTF. For the CDR3, the DNA is TGTGCCAGCAGCCCCCATCGGTTCTCTGGGGCCAACGTCCTGACTTTC.

The chain couples TRBV11-2 to TRBJ2-6; D unclear. There are 17 residues in the CDR3. Germline CDR1 SGHAT, CDR2 FQNNGV. Trimming left V 0 bases short and J 0 bases short, with 9 bases between. CDR3 loop: CASSLDWRYSGANVLTF. CDR3 DNA sequence: TGTGCCAGCAGCTTAGACTGGCGGTACTCTGGGGCCAACGTCCTGACTTTC.

The chain employs TRBV29-1 and TRBJ2-7; weak D call: TRBD1 (7 bases). Trimming removed 0 bases at V and 2 bases at J, with 14 bases between. The CDR3 contains 15 residues. Germline CDR1 and CDR2: SQVTM and ANQGSEA. The CDR3 spells CSVEDLQGRTYEQYF. CDR3 DNA sequence: TGCAGCGTTGAAGATCTACAGGGGAGGACCTACGAGCAGTACTTC.

V gene TRBV9 combines with J gene TRBJ1-4, with 7 bases fitting TRBD1. The ends lost 5 bases at V and 0 bases at J; junction bases unmatched: 4. The germline CDR1 and CDR2 sequences are SGDLS and YYNGEE. The CDR3 length is 15 residues. DNA of the CDR3: TGTGCCAGCAGTCGGGACAGCTCAACTAATGAAAAACTGTTTTTT. This encodes CASSRDSSTNEKLFF.

V and J are TRBV4-1 and TRBJ2-7, with unresolved D. This CDR3 spans 12 amino acids. Germline V gene lookup returns CDR1 MGHRA and CDR2 YSYEKL. V shed 3 bases and J shed 4 bases, with 7 bases lying between them. The CDR3 DNA follows: TGCGCCAGCAGCCAGGCTCCTTACGAGCAGTACTTC. It specifies CASSQAPYEQYF.

The chain links TRBV4-2 to TRBJ2-5; the D gene is possibly TRBD2 (7 bases). This CDR3 region has 15 residues. Looked up from germline, CDR1 is LGHNA and CDR2 is YNFKEQ. V lost 0 bases to trimming and J lost 7 bases, with 15 bases between them. The CDR3 protein is CASSQEGAGAGTQYF. CDR3 sequence (DNA): TGTGCCAGCAGCCAAGAGGGCGCGGGGGCGGGGACCCAGTACTTC.

The chain is built from TRBV28 and TRBJ2-1, with D maybe TRBD1 (7 bases). V was clipped by 6 bases and J by 10 bases, with 16 bases between them. CDR3 length: 13 amino acids. Germline V lookup: CDR1 MDHEN, CDR2 SYDVKM. The CDR3 reads CASSPDRAGEQFF. In DNA form, the CDR3 reads TGTGCCAGCAGCCCCGACAGGGCGGGGGAGCAGTTCTTC.

This chain connects TRBV7-9 to TRBJ2-6; D gene uncertain. The CDR3 covers 16 residues. Germline CDR1 and CDR2: SEHNR and FQNEAQ (reference sequence). Trimming removed 1 base at V and 0 bases at J, with 7 bases between. CDR3 in amino acids: CASSLGYISGANVLTF. CDR3 coding DNA: TGTGCCAGCAGCTTAGGATACATCTCTGGGGCCAACGTCCTGACTTTC.

The CDR3 DNA follows: TGTGCCAGCTCACCAATTCCCTTCGCGGGGGATTCCGAGCAGTACTTC. It encodes CASSPIPFAGDSEQYF. The chain recombines TRBV18 with TRBJ2-7; TRBD2 agrees at 7 bases. The length of the CDR3 is 16 residues. V lost 2 bases, J lost 6 bases, and 13 bases stayed unmatched. Germline assignment: CDR1 KGHSH and CDR2 LQKENI.

The chain has TRBV30 and TRBJ1-5; no reliable D call. Germline CDR1 and CDR2: GTSNPN and SVGIG (reference sequence). V lost 4 bases and J 5 bases, leaving 12 bases between the germline ends. There are 13 residues in the CDR3. The CDR3 sequence: CAWTRGRDQPQHF. The CDR3, as DNA: TGTGCCTGGACGAGAGGGCGCGATCAGCCCCAGCATTTT. Supplemented by reference TRBV30 and TRBJ1-5, the full variable domain reads SQTIHQWPATLVQPVGSPLSLECTVEGTSNPNLYWYRQAAGRGLQLLFYSVGIGQISSEVPQNLSASRPQDRQFILSSKKLLLSDSGFYLCAWTRGRDQPQHFGDGTRLSIL.